The TCR beta chain under discussion was sequenced for a study of control samples from healthy donors and cancer patients. Assay: immunoSEQ multiplex PCR; the TCRdb copy retains only in-frame clones and omits some. The sample gives 150,000 to 200,000 clones, around 90% of which show up once; nearly 5% is in the top ten. The CDR3 contains 14 residues. Trimming at V came to 7 bases and at J to 5 bases, leaving 8 bases not matched to a gene. Germline CDR1 MNHEY, CDR2 SMNVEV (reference sequence). This sequence was found in a woman aged 30 to 39 in good health. The sequenced sample was blood. The chain carries TRBV27 and TRBJ1-1, with 9 positions matching TRBD1. The chain's CDR3 is CASKKNGQGTEAFF. The DNA for the CDR3 is TGTGCCAGCAAAAAAAACGGACAGGGGACTGAAGCTTTCTTT.